A selection of T cell receptor beta chains follows, all from one sample in a study of post-analysis software for immune sequencing data. Using its own MiXCR run on the PCR reads, TCRdb lists one record per CDR3 protein. The table records fewer than 700,000 distinct CDR3 sequences, roughly 40% of them present only once. Material for sequencing was blood. Source of these receptors: a girl between 5 and 17 years old with multiple sclerosis. The CDR3 runs from the conserved cysteine through the conserved F or W. A D gene is named only where the DNA matches it firmly. Rows may omit the clone size; those that give it use once, few, many or a size class.

V: TRBV29-1
D: NA
length: 14
size: NA
J: TRBJ2-7
CDR3: CSVVGGTSAYEQYF
DNA: TGCAGCGTTGTTGGGGGGACCTCAGCCTACGAGCAGTACTTC

V: TRBV7-9
D: TRBD2
length: 18
size: few
J: TRBJ2-4
CDR3: CASSPGTSGVLAKNIQYF
DNA: TGTGCCAGCAGCCCCGGGACTAGCGGTGTGCTAGCCAAAAACATTCAGTACTTC

V: TRBV5-6
D: NA
length: 14
size: NA
J: TRBJ2-4
CDR3: CASSRQGAKNIQYF
DNA: TGTGCCAGCAGCCGTCAGGGGGCCAAAAACATTCAGTACTTC

V: TRBV11-2
D: TRBD2
length: 14
size: many
J: TRBJ2-7
CDR3: CASSSEREGLEQYF
DNA: TGTGCCAGCAGCTCGGAGCGGGAGGGCCTCGAGCAGTACTTC

V: TRBV29-1
D: NA
length: 14
size: few
J: TRBJ2-7
CDR3: CSVDGETGQYEQYF
DNA: TGCAGCGTTGACGGTGAAACAGGGCAATACGAGCAGTACTTC

V: TRBV12-3/TRBV12-4
D: TRBD2
length: 15
size: NA
J: TRBJ2-5
CDR3: CASSPGLAGARAQYF
DNA: TGTGCCAGCAGCCCGGGACTAGCGGGGGCCCGGGCCCAGTACTTC

V: TRBV27
D: TRBD1
length: 14
size: few
J: TRBJ2-7
CDR3: CASSLTGALYEQYF
DNA: TGTGCCAGCAGTTTGACAGGGGCCCTTTACGAGCAGTACTTC

V: TRBV6-6
D: NA
length: 12
size: NA
J: TRBJ2-7
CDR3: CVSRLGEGEQYF
DNA: TGTGTCAGCCGTCTAGGGGAAGGCGAGCAGTACTTC

V: TRBV10-3
D: NA
length: 16
size: NA
J: TRBJ2-1
CDR3: CAISESGTSSYNEQFF
DNA: TGTGCCATCAGTGAGTCCGGTACGAGCTCCTACAATGAGCAGTTCTTC

V: TRBV6-5
D: NA
length: 16
size: once
J: TRBJ2-2
CDR3: CASNLLRQRNTGELFF
DNA: TGTGCCAGCAATCTTCTCCGACAGAGGAACACCGGGGAGCTGTTTTTT

V: TRBV29-1
D: TRBD1
length: 13
size: few
J: TRBJ2-7
CDR3: CSTRTGLSYEQYF
DNA: TGCAGCACGAGGACAGGGCTCTCCTACGAGCAGTACTTC

V: TRBV6-1
D: NA
length: 12
size: NA
J: TRBJ1-2
CDR3: CASSAGKYGYTF
DNA: TGTGCCAGCAGCGCAGGGAAATATGGCTACACCTTC

V: TRBV7-6
D: NA
length: 15
size: few
J: TRBJ2-5
CDR3: CASSEGQGYQETQYF
DNA: TGTGCCAGCAGTGAGGGTCAGGGGTACCAAGAGACCCAGTACTTC

V: TRBV20-1
D: TRBD1
length: 14
size: few
J: TRBJ2-5
CDR3: CSANRGDISGTQYF
DNA: TGCAGTGCTAACAGGGGGGATATAAGTGGGACCCAGTACTTC

V: TRBV18
D: NA
length: 18
size: NA
J: TRBJ2-3
CDR3: CASSLQPFRGSSTDTQYF
DNA: TGTGCCAGCTCACTACAGCCCTTCCGGGGGTCTAGCACAGATACGCAGTATTTT

V: TRBV5-1
D: NA
length: 14
size: few
J: TRBJ2-3
CDR3: CASSLFPGADTQYF
DNA: TGCGCCAGCAGCTTGTTCCCGGGCGCAGATACGCAGTATTTT

V: TRBV7-6
D: NA
length: 15
size: NA
J: TRBJ2-2
CDR3: CASSLAIPNTGELFF
DNA: TGTGCCAGCAGCTTAGCGATACCTAACACCGGGGAGCTGTTTTTT

V: TRBV7-9
D: NA
length: 12
size: once
J: TRBJ2-1
CDR3: CASSSRTTGLFF
DNA: TGTGCCAGCAGTTCCAGGACTACCGGACTGTTCTTC

V: TRBV5-1
D: NA
length: 17
size: NA
J: TRBJ1-2
CDR3: CASSSSRIYRRGYGYTF
DNA: TGCGCCAGCAGCTCCTCCAGGATCTACCGAAGGGGCTATGGCTACACCTTC

V: TRBV2
D: NA
length: 15
size: NA
J: TRBJ2-6
CDR3: CASSDVGSGANVLTF
DNA: TGTGCCAGCAGTGATGTGGGCTCTGGGGCCAACGTCCTGACTTTC

V: TRBV5-1
D: NA
length: 12
size: few
J: TRBJ2-1
CDR3: CASSLDRREQFF
DNA: TGCGCCAGCAGCTTGGACCGGCGTGAGCAGTTCTTC

V: TRBV11-2
D: TRBD1
length: 17
size: many
J: TRBJ2-7
CDR3: CASSLNPGQGAGWEQYF
DNA: TGTGCCAGCAGCCTAAACCCGGGACAGGGGGCAGGTTGGGAGCAGTACTTC

V: TRBV20-1
D: NA
length: 13
size: few
J: TRBJ2-5
CDR3: CSARGGLKETQYF
DNA: TGCAGTGCTAGAGGGGGCCTTAAAGAGACCCAGTACTTC

V: TRBV12-3/TRBV12-4
D: NA
length: 15
size: NA
J: TRBJ1-5
CDR3: CASSSPETSNQPQHF
DNA: TGTGCCAGCAGTTCACCCGAGACTAGCAATCAGCCCCAGCATTTT

V: TRBV29-1
D: TRBD2
length: 13
size: few
J: TRBJ2-1
CDR3: CSGAGLAGHEQFF
DNA: TGCAGCGGCGCCGGACTAGCGGGCCATGAGCAGTTCTTC

V: TRBV4-2
D: TRBD1
length: 22
size: few
J: TRBJ1-2
CDR3: CASSLLKGTVNPSVPNMLGFTF
DNA: TGTGCCAGCAGCCTCCTTAAAGGGACAGTTAATCCCAGCGTCCCAAATATGTTGGGCTTCACCTTC

V: TRBV6-2/TRBV6-3
D: NA
length: 13
size: NA
J: TRBJ2-4
CDR3: CASSYRGAAIQYF
DNA: TGTGCCAGCAGTTACCGCGGGGCGGCCATTCAGTACTTC

V: TRBV27
D: NA
length: 16
size: NA
J: TRBJ2-6
CDR3: CASTQQGLPGANVRTF
DNA: TGTGCCAGCACCCAACAGGGTCTGCCTGGGGCCAACGTCCGGACTTTC

V: TRBV29-1
D: NA
length: 13
size: NA
J: TRBJ2-7
CDR3: CSAKGAGFYEQYF
DNA: TGCAGCGCTAAAGGGGCAGGGTTCTACGAGCAGTACTTC

V: TRBV10-3
D: NA
length: 13
size: few
J: TRBJ1-1
CDR3: CAINKSGNTEAFF
DNA: TGTGCCATCAATAAGTCTGGGAACACTGAAGCTTTCTTT

V: TRBV5-1
D: TRBD2
length: 15
size: NA
J: TRBJ2-7
CDR3: CASTKVAGGTYEQYF
DNA: TGCGCCAGCACGAAGGTAGCGGGAGGGACGTACGAGCAGTACTTC

V: TRBV4-2
D: NA
length: 13
size: NA
J: TRBJ1-5
CDR3: CASSTSLDQPQHF
DNA: TGTGCCAGCAGCACCTCTCTGGATCAGCCCCAGCATTTT

V: TRBV24-1
D: TRBD2
length: 16
size: once
J: TRBJ2-1
CDR3: CATSETSHSYINEQFF
DNA: TGTGCCACCAGTGAGACTAGCCATAGTTACATCAATGAGCAGTTCTTC

V: TRBV7-9
D: TRBD1
length: 15
size: NA
J: TRBJ2-7
CDR3: CASSPRDRGFNEQYF
DNA: TGTGCCAGCAGCCCCCGGGACAGGGGTTTCAACGAGCAGTACTTC

V: TRBV6-5
D: NA
length: 16
size: NA
J: TRBJ2-1
CDR3: CASSFYLRSPYNEQFF
DNA: TGTGCCAGCAGTTTCTACCTTCGGAGCCCCTACAATGAGCAGTTCTTC

V: TRBV12-3/TRBV12-4
D: TRBD1
length: 14
size: few
J: TRBJ1-2
CDR3: CASNIGTGDYGYTF
DNA: TGTGCCAGCAACATCGGGACAGGGGATTATGGCTACACCTTC

V: TRBV4-1
D: NA
length: 14
size: NA
J: TRBJ2-1
CDR3: CAGSQRDTHNEQFF
DNA: TGCGCCGGCAGCCAGCGGGACACCCACAATGAGCAGTTCTTC

V: TRBV20-1
D: TRBD1
length: 13
size: NA
J: TRBJ2-4
CDR3: CSARETGVNIQYF
DNA: TGCAGTGCTAGAGAAACAGGGGTAAACATTCAGTACTTC

V: TRBV5-1
D: NA
length: 14
size: NA
J: TRBJ1-2
CDR3: CASSWGTDNYGYTF
DNA: TGCGCCAGCAGCTGGGGGACGGATAACTATGGCTACACCTTC

V: TRBV6-4
D: NA
length: 16
size: few
J: TRBJ1-5
CDR3: CASPPRAGPRIQPQHF
DNA: TGTGCCAGCCCGCCCCGAGCAGGGCCACGGATCCAGCCCCAGCATTTT

V: TRBV7-2
D: NA
length: 13
size: NA
J: TRBJ2-7
CDR3: CASSPMGGYEQYF
DNA: TGTGCCAGCAGCCCCATGGGAGGCTACGAGCAGTACTTC

V: TRBV4-2
D: NA
length: 14
size: NA
J: TRBJ1-2
CDR3: CASSQAWDVFGYTF
DNA: TGTGCCAGCAGCCAAGCGTGGGATGTCTTTGGCTACACCTTC

V: TRBV18
D: NA
length: 13
size: NA
J: TRBJ1-1
CDR3: CASSLRTEREAFF
DNA: TGTGCCAGCTCCCTCCGGACAGAACGTGAAGCTTTCTTT

V: TRBV3-1
D: NA
length: 12
size: few
J: TRBJ2-5
CDR3: CASSLPQGNQYF
DNA: TGTGCCAGCAGCCTTCCTCAGGGGAACCAGTACTTC

V: TRBV20-1
D: TRBD2
length: 18
size: NA
J: TRBJ2-3
CDR3: CSASLGLAGKKGTDTQYF
DNA: TGCAGTGCTAGTCTTGGACTAGCGGGGAAGAAAGGGACAGATACGCAGTATTTT

V: TRBV29-1
D: NA
length: 11
size: few
J: TRBJ2-1
CDR3: CSVGGDREQFF
DNA: TGCAGCGTGGGAGGGGACAGGGAGCAGTTCTTC

V: TRBV5-1
D: TRBD2
length: 18
size: NA
J: TRBJ2-3
CDR3: CASSPPASGGTSTDTQYF
DNA: TGCGCCAGCAGCCCGCCGGCCAGCGGGGGGACCAGCACAGATACGCAGTATTTT

V: TRBV29-1
D: NA
length: 14
size: NA
J: TRBJ2-3
CDR3: CSVDRPQGTDTQYF
DNA: TGCAGCGTCGATCGCCCTCAGGGCACAGATACGCAGTATTTT

V: TRBV12-3/TRBV12-4
D: TRBD2
length: 15
size: NA
J: TRBJ2-1
CDR3: CASSLTAGEYNEQFF
DNA: TGTGCCAGCAGTTTAACAGCGGGGGAGTACAATGAGCAGTTCTTC

V: TRBV19
D: NA
length: 14
size: once
J: TRBJ2-2
CDR3: CASRMDRFTGELFF
DNA: TGTGCCAGTAGAATGGACAGATTCACCGGGGAGCTGTTTTTT

V: TRBV5-1
D: TRBD1
length: 14
size: NA
J: TRBJ2-3
CDR3: CASSKGTGGDTQYF
DNA: TGCGCCAGCAGTAAGGGGACAGGGGGAGATACGCAGTATTTT

V: TRBV12-3/TRBV12-4
D: NA
length: 15
size: NA
J: TRBJ2-3
CDR3: CASSRTPGGTDTQYF
DNA: TGTGCCAGCAGTCGGACTCCGGGTGGCACAGATACGCAGTATTTT

V: TRBV5-1
D: NA
length: 13
size: NA
J: TRBJ2-7
CDR3: CASSSVGRYEQYF
DNA: TGCGCCAGCAGCTCGGTAGGGAGGTACGAGCAGTACTTC

V: TRBV7-9
D: TRBD1
length: 14
size: NA
J: TRBJ1-2
CDR3: CASRLSTGGDGYTF
DNA: TGTGCCAGCAGACTGTCGACAGGGGGGGATGGCTACACCTTC

V: TRBV7-9
D: TRBD1
length: 14
size: NA
J: TRBJ2-5
CDR3: CASRDRDSQETQYF
DNA: TGTGCCAGCAGGGACCGGGACAGCCAAGAGACCCAGTACTTC

V: TRBV4-1
D: TRBD2
length: 20
size: NA
J: TRBJ2-1
CDR3: CASSQVRKRGIRSSYNEQFF
DNA: TGCGCCAGCAGCCAAGTACGTAAGCGGGGGATTAGGAGCTCCTACAATGAGCAGTTCTTC

V: TRBV10-3
D: TRBD1
length: 13
size: few
J: TRBJ2-3
CDR3: CAAGTASTDTQYF
DNA: TGTGCCGCCGGGACAGCGAGCACAGATACGCAGTATTTT

V: TRBV20-1
D: TRBD1
length: 14
size: NA
J: TRBJ2-3
CDR3: CSARTGRTTDTQYF
DNA: TGCAGTGCTAGGACAGGGCGAACCACAGATACGCAGTATTTT